The rows below give T cell receptor beta chains drawn from one sample of a study of T cell responses to AZD1222 COVID-19 vaccine. Clones were sequenced by immunoSEQ multiplex PCR, and TCRdb holds only the in-frame ones, with some missing. The table includes fewer than 200,000 clones, approximately 88% detected once. This sample comprised peripheral blood, obtained on day 0 of AZD1222 vaccination. These receptors came from an adult in good health. The CDR3 runs from the conserved cysteine through the conserved F or W. The order of the fields is V gene, J gene, CDR3 protein.

>TRBV5-1|TRBJ1-5
CASSLGTGGGNQPQHF
>TRBV5-1|TRBJ1-1
CASSLGGGPEAFF
>TRBV27|TRBJ1-1
CASSLEWASRRAFF
>TRBV28|TRBJ2-3
CATDSPGGTDTQYF
>TRBV12-3/TRBV12-4|TRBJ1-1
CASSLAENTEAFF
>TRBV3-1/TRBV3-2|TRBJ1-5
CASSPEVRGSPQHF
>TRBV7-2|TRBJ2-1
CASSLTHSGPYNEQFF
>TRBV2|TRBJ1-6
CASRDDRTNGALHF
>TRBV12-1|TRBJ1-5
CASSFVLREQPQHF
>TRBV10-3|TRBJ1-5
CAISVRVDQPQHF
>TRBV24-1|TRBJ1-5
CATSDGGQANQPQHF
>TRBV18|TRBJ2-6
CASSLYSGANVLTF
>TRBV6-2/TRBV6-3|TRBJ2-2
CASSYWAAELFF
>TRBV19|TRBJ1-1
CASTPRGGGDTEAFF
>TRBV29-1|TRBJ1-4
CSVEDQGARGQKLFF
>TRBV9|TRBJ2-1
CASSDQGANEQFF
>TRBV27|TRBJ1-4
CASSRITGGSNEKLFF
>TRBV7-3|TRBJ1-3
CASSLASGNTIYF
>TRBV4-2|TRBJ1-6
CASSQVGTVNNSPLHF
>TRBV4-3|TRBJ1-2
CASSQVGRGDVGYTF
>TRBV12-3/TRBV12-4|TRBJ1-2
CASSFGRNYGYTF
>TRBV19|TRBJ2-1
CASQTGFDNEQFF
>TRBV6-5|TRBJ1-2
CASSEAQVPNYGYTF
>TRBV28|TRBJ2-7
CASKGTAYEQYF
>TRBV10-2|TRBJ1-2
CASSESQGATALGYTF
>TRBV28|TRBJ2-3
CASPPAGGDGRDTQYF
>TRBV10-3|TRBJ2-2
CAISDGRTGATGELFF
>TRBV7-2|TRBJ1-3
CASSAGTSPGNTIYF
>TRBV2|TRBJ1-4
CASSAETGLNEKLFF
>TRBV11-2|TRBJ2-7
CASSLGAYEQYF
>TRBV27|TRBJ2-5
CASSLSPKVAGGLETQYF
>TRBV28|TRBJ2-3
CASSLTSGLVSGIPSTDTQYF
>TRBV6-4|TRBJ2-1
CASSEGREGSNEQFF
>TRBV29-1|TRBJ1-2
CSGLQGYGYTF
>TRBV2|TRBJ1-5
CASSETANQPQHF
>TRBV29-1|TRBJ1-3
CSVAVGTPGNTIYF
>TRBV19|TRBJ1-1
CASRDDRDVNTEAFF
>TRBV18|TRBJ2-3
CATNRDHHTDTQYF
>TRBV18|TRBJ1-2
CASSPQQGLYGYTF
>TRBV24-1|TRBJ2-5
CATSDPLPGKNPQETQYF
>TRBV7-9|TRBJ2-1
CASSAGATYNEQFF
>TRBV28|TRBJ1-5
CASSLSKTGGPGQPQHF
>TRBV24-1|TRBJ1-2
CATSAGQGYGYTF
>TRBV3-1/TRBV3-2|TRBJ1-3
CASRRNSNGNTIYF
>TRBV10-3|TRBJ1-2
CAISPLTGGSYGYTF
>TRBV21-1|TRBJ2-5
CASSSLGWQPRETQYF
>TRBV13|TRBJ2-1
CASSPRSGNEQFF
>TRBV19|TRBJ1-5
CASSRQNDRVLANQPQHF
>TRBV11-3|TRBJ2-1
CASSSTGRSNEQFF
>TRBV13|TRBJ2-5
CASRQDRQETQYF
>TRBV30|TRBJ2-1
CAWSPGQLSSLNNEQFF
>TRBV6-4|TRBJ1-6
CASSPGTGGTSPLHF
>TRBV29-1|TRBJ2-1
CSGRINEQFF
>TRBV11-3|TRBJ2-5
CASSLRSGSGGETQYF
>TRBV5-6|TRBJ1-6
CASSYWTGRDSPLHF
>TRBV19|TRBJ2-2
CASSIVYRGHGELFF
>TRBV12-3/TRBV12-4|TRBJ1-5
CASRTGHDQPQHF